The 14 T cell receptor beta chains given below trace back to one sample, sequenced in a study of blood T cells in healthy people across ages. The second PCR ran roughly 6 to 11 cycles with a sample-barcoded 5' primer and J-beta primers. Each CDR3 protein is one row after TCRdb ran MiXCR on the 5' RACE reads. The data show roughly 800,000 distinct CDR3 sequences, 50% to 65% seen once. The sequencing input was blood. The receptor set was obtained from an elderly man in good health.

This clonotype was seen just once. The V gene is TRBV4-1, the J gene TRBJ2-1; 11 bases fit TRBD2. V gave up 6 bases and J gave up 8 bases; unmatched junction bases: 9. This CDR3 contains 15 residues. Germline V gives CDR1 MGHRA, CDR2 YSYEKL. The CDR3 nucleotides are TGCGCCAGCAGTGGGTATAGCGGGAGGGCACATGAGCAGTTCTTC. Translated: CASSGYSGRAHEQFF.

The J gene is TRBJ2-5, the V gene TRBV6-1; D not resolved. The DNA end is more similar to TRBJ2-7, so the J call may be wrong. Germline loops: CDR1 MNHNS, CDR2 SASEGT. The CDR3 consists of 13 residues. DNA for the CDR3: TGTGCCAGCAGTGAAGATAGGCAAGGCGAGCAGTACTTC. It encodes CASSEDRQGEQYF.

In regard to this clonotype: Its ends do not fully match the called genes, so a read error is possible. CDR3 sequence: CASSSNPDIDGHTF. The CDR3, as DNA: TGTGCCAGCAGTTCAAACCCGGACATCGATGGCCACACCTTC. The genes are TRBV28 and TRBJ1-2; tentatively, D is TRBD1 (5 bases). The CDR3 consists of 14 residues. Germline CDR1 reads MDHEN; CDR2 reads SYDVKM.

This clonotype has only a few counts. CDR3 in DNA: TGCAGTGCTACCCCTCCGACTAGCGGCTTCCCCCAGTACTTC. Its protein is CSATPPTSGFPQYF. This sequence joins TRBV20-1 and TRBJ2-7; 9 bases agree with TRBD2. This CDR3 has 14 amino acids. Losses at the gene ends were 4 bases for V and 10 bases for J; bases not matched to a gene: 14. Per germline, CDR1 DFQATT and CDR2 SNEGSKA (reference sequence).

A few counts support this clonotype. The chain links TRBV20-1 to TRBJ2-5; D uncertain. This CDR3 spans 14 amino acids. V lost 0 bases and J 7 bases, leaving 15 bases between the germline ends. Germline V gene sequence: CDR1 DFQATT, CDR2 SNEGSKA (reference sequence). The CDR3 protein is CSARDSKGAGTQYF. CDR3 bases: TGCAGTGCTAGAGATTCGAAGGGCGCCGGGACCCAGTACTTC.

CDR3 in DNA: TGTGCCAGCAGCCAAGATCCCGGCGGGGGGTACAATGAGCAGTTCTTC. Its protein product is CASSQDPGGGYNEQFF. The V gene is TRBV3-1, the J gene TRBJ2-1; 8 bases are a match to TRBD2. CDR1 is LGHDT, CDR2 YNNKEL, per germline (reference sequence). The CDR3 is 16 residues long. Unmatched junction bases numbered 5, after V lost 0 bases and J lost 4 bases.

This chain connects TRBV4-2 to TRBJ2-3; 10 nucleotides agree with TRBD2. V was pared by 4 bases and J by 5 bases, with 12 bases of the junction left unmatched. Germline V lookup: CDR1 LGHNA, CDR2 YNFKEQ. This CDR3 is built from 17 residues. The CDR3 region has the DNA TGTGCCAGCAGCCCCCGCGGGGCTAGCGGGGGCATAGATACGCAGTATTTT. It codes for CASSPRGASGGIDTQYF.

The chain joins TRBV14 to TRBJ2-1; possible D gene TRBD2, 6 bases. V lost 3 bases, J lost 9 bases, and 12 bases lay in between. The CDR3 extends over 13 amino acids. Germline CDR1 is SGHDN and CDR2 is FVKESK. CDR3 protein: CASSQELAGEQFF. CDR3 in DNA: TGTGCCAGCAGCCAGGAACTAGCCGGTGAGCAGTTCTTC.

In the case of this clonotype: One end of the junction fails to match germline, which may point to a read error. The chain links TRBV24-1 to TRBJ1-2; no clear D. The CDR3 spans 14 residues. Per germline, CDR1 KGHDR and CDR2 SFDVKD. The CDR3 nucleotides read TGTGCCACTAGTGACCCCCGCGGAGGACGCGGCTACACCTTC. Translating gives CATSDPRGGRGYTF.

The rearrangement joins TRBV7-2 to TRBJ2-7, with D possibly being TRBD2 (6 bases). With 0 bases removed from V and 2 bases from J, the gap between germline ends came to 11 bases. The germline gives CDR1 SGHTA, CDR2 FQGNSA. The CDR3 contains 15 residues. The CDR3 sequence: CASSLADGGTYEQYF. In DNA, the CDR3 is TGTGCCAGCAGCTTAGCTGACGGGGGAACCTACGAGCAGTACTTC.

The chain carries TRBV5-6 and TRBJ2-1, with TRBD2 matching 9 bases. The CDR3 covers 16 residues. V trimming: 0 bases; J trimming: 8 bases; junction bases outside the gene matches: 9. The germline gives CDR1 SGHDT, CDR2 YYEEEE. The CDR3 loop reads CASSLVGTSLTYEQFF. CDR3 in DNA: TGTGCCAGCAGCTTGGTTGGGACTAGCCTTACCTATGAGCAGTTCTTC.

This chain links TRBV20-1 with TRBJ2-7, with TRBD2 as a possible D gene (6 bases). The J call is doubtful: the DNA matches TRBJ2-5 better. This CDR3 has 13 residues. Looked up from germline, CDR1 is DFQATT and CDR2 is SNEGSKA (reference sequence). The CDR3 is CSASPGVGETQYF. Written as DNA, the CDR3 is TGCAGTGCTAGTCCGGGAGTTGGGGAGACCCAGTACTTC.

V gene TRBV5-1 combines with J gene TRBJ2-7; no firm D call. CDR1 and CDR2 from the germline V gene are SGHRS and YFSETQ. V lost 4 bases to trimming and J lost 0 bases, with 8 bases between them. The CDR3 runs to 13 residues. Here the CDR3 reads CASSADNSYEQYF. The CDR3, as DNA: TGCGCCAGCAGCGCCGACAACTCCTACGAGCAGTACTTC.

CDR3 sequence: CAWSVNNEQFF. The CDR3 coding sequence is TGTGCCTGGAGTGTGAACAATGAGCAGTTCTTC. J is TRBJ2-1 and V is TRBV30, with D unresolved. Germline V gene data show CDR1 as GTSNPN and CDR2 as SVGIG (reference sequence). The CDR3 covers 11 residues. V was trimmed by 0 bases and J by 5 bases, leaving 2 bases between them. Full variable domain (missing parts from reference TRBV30 and TRBJ2-1): SQTIHQWPATLVQPVGSPLSLECTVEGTSNPNLYWYRQAAGRGLQLLFYSVGIGQISSEVPQNLSASRPQDRQFILSSKKLLLSDSGFYLCAWSVNNEQFFGPGTRLTVL.